This passage covers 27 T cell receptor beta chains from one sample sequenced in a study of T-cell memory formation after mild COVID-19. MiXCR was run by TCRdb on the 5' RACE reads, yielding one entry per CDR3 protein. Of 120,000 or so distinct CDR3 sequences listed, roughly 15% were seen once; the top ten hold more than 11%. The source material was PBMCs or a T cell subset sorted from them (not recorded which). These receptors were obtained from an adult woman who had mild COVID-19 (a few samples of this study predate the infection). Cell type and time point are not known.

At least ten counts were recorded for this clonotype. V and J are TRBV29-1 and TRBJ2-5, with TRBD2 matching 7 bases. V was clipped by 2 bases and J by 12 bases; unmatched bases: 12. Germline assignment: CDR1 SQVTM and CDR2 ANQGSEA. CDR3 length: 13 residues. The CDR3 nucleotides read TGCAGCGTTGAACGGACTAGAGGCACGCAAGAGTACTTC. The encoded protein is CSVERTRGTQEYF.

This clonotype has a handful of counts. The chain couples TRBV28 to TRBJ2-2, with unresolved D. CDR1 is MDHEN, CDR2 SYDVKM, per germline. The CDR3 extends over 14 amino acids. V lost 3 bases and J 6 bases, leaving 11 bases between the germline ends. The chain's CDR3 is CASSFHFGAGELFF. CDR3 DNA: TGTGCCAGCAGTTTTCACTTCGGAGCCGGGGAGCTGTTTTTT.

This clonotype was observed a handful of times. The chain is built from TRBV5-1 and TRBJ2-3, with 12 bases that match TRBD1. Germline V gives CDR1 SGHRS, CDR2 YFSETQ. With V trimmed by 1 base and J by 1 base, 7 bases remained unmatched. The CDR3 runs 18 residues. The DNA for the CDR3 is TGCGCCAGCAGCTTGCCTCGGGACAGGGGGCCCCGCACAGATACGCAGTATTTT. Translated, it gives CASSLPRDRGPRTDTQYF.

The chain recombines TRBV5-4 with TRBJ2-7; 10 positions agree with TRBD2. Germline trimming cut 2 bases from V and 5 bases from J; bases unmatched to any gene: 4. The CDR3 runs to 14 residues. Germline V CDR1 and CDR2: SGHNT, YYREEE (reference sequence). The CDR3 DNA reads as TGTGCCAGCAGCTTCGGAGCGGGAGGGCACGAGCAGTACTTC. Amino acid sequence: CASSFGAGGHEQYF. The full variable domain, in which reference TRBV5-4 and TRBJ2-7 provide the parts outside the CDR3, is ETGVTQSPTHLIKTRGQQVTLRCSSQSGHNTVSWYQQALGQGPQFIFQYYREEENGRGNFPPRFSGLQFPNYSSELNVNALELDDSALYLCASSFGAGGHEQYFGPGTRLTVT.

The CDR3 nucleotides read TGTGCCAGCAGCCGTTGGGACAGTCAAGAGACCCAGTACTTC. This encodes CASSRWDSQETQYF. The rearrangement joins TRBV12-3 or TRBV12-4 to TRBJ2-5, with 7 bases aligning to TRBD1. CDR3 size: 14 residues. The trim removed 6 bases at V and 2 bases at J, leaving 6 bases unmatched.

This clonotype has a single count. V gene TRBV15 combines with J gene TRBJ2-1; 10 nucleotides line up with TRBD2. Germline V lookup: CDR1 LNHNV, CDR2 YYDKDF (reference sequence). After removal of 4 bases from V and 8 bases from J, the junction contained 8 bases not matched to a gene. CDR3 length: 15 residues. Written as DNA, the CDR3 is TGTGCCACCAGCACTCGAAGGACTAGCGGCGATGAGCAGTTCTTC. Protein product: CATSTRRTSGDEQFF.

This clonotype was seen a handful of times. V gene TRBV25-1 combines with J gene TRBJ2-5; D is perhaps TRBD1 or TRBD2 (5 bases each). The CDR3 totals 14 residues. V lost 3 bases to trimming and J lost 4 bases, with 12 bases between them. Germline values: CDR1 MGHDK, CDR2 SYGVNS. DNA of the CDR3: TGTGCCAGCAGTGAGTCAACTGGGGGAGAGACCCAGTACTTC. It is translated as CASSESTGGETQYF. Looking up the rest from reference TRBV25-1 and TRBJ2-5 gives the full variable domain: EADIYQTPRYLVIGTGKKITLECSQTMGHDKMYWYQQDPGMELHLIHYSYGVNSTEKGDLSSESTVSRIRTEHFPLTLESARPSHTSQYLCASSESTGGETQYFGPGTRLLVL.

The table lists this clonotype with a few counts. The chain combines TRBV6-2 or TRBV6-3 with TRBJ1-5; maybe TRBD1 (6 bases). The CDR3 has 14 amino acids. Germline loops: CDR1 MNHEY, CDR2 SVGEGT. Trimming removed 5 bases at V and 5 bases at J, with 13 bases between. In DNA, the CDR3 is TGTGCCAGCAGTACAGGGACGGGACATCAGCCCCAGCATTTT. Protein: CASSTGTGHQPQHF.

V and J are TRBV5-1 and TRBJ2-5; D is unresolved. V was clipped by 0 bases and J by 1 base, with 10 bases between them. CDR3 length equals 15 residues. The germline gives CDR1 SGHRS, CDR2 YFSETQ. The CDR3 loop is CASSLVTVVQETQYF. DNA for the CDR3: TGCGCCAGCAGCTTGGTCACCGTAGTCCAAGAGACCCAGTACTTC.

The chain has TRBV9 and TRBJ2-7; D perhaps matches TRBD1 (5 bases). The CDR3 has 15 amino acids. Trimming removed 1 base at V and 5 bases at J, with 16 bases between. Germline V gene data show CDR1 as SGDLS and CDR2 as YYNGEE. CDR3 loop: CASSVYQGFGNEQYF. CDR3 in DNA: TGTGCCAGCAGCGTATACCAGGGATTCGGAAACGAGCAGTACTTC.

This chain uses TRBV18 with TRBJ1-1, with D maybe TRBD1 (5 bases). The CDR3 consists of 17 residues. Germline CDR1 KGHSH, CDR2 LQKENI. Trimming left V 2 bases short and J 1 base short, with 17 bases between. The CDR3 spells CASSPAEAGETNTEAFF. The CDR3 DNA sequence: TGTGCCAGCTCACCAGCGGAAGCGGGGGAGACGAACACTGAAGCTTTCTTT.

In this sample, this clonotype turned up a few times. The chain joins TRBV10-3 to TRBJ1-5, with 8 bases matching TRBD1. In germline, CDR1 is ENHRY, CDR2 SYGVKD. The V gene end was trimmed by 5 bases and the J gene end by 5 bases; junction bases not matched to a gene: 2. This CDR3 has 13 residues. The CDR3 coding sequence is TGTGCCATCAGTACAGGGGGGGATCAGCCCCAGCATTTT. Amino acid sequence: CAISTGGDQPQHF.

The gene calls are TRBV12-3 or TRBV12-4 and TRBJ1-1; a possible D gene is TRBD1 (6 bases). The V end lost 2 bases, the J end lost 4 bases, and 8 bases lay between the germline ends. The CDR3 loop spans 13 amino acids. The CDR3 sequence: CASSLSGATEAFF. CDR3 DNA: TGTGCCAGCAGTTTATCAGGGGCCACTGAAGCTTTCTTT.

The rearrangement uses TRBV2 and TRBJ2-2; 11 bases match TRBD2. Germline CDR1 is SNHLY and CDR2 is FYNNEI. Trimming took 5 bases from V and 0 from J; bases not matched to a gene: 5. This CDR3 is built from 17 residues. DNA for the CDR3: TGTGCCAGCAGTATCACTAGCGGGGGCCCGAACACCGGGGAGCTGTTTTTT. Protein sequence: CASSITSGGPNTGELFF.

This clonotype was seen more than once but under ten times. V usage is TRBV19 and J usage is TRBJ2-7, with 10 bases that match TRBD2. Trimming removed 3 bases from V and 5 bases from J; junction bases left unmatched: 10. The CDR3 has 16 residues. Per the germline V gene, CDR1 is LNHDA and CDR2 is SQIVND (reference sequence). CDR3 amino acids: CASSILVAGGTHEQYF. In DNA, the CDR3 is TGTGCCAGTAGTATCCTTGTAGCGGGGGGAACCCACGAGCAGTACTTC.

V gene TRBV20-1 combines with J gene TRBJ2-5, with D possibly being TRBD2 (6 bases). This CDR3 is 15 amino acids long. Trimming cost V 0 bases and J 4 bases, with 15 bases left between them. Germline V gene data show CDR1 as DFQATT and CDR2 as SNEGSKA (reference sequence). CDR3 nucleotide sequence: TGCAGTGCTAGAGATCGGGACTTTGCGGGAGAGACCCAGTACTTC. This sequence encodes CSARDRDFAGETQYF.

This clonotype has more than one count but fewer than ten. The chain links TRBV18 to TRBJ1-5; 7 bases map to TRBD1. Germline-derived CDR1 and CDR2 are KGHSH and LQKENI. There are 16 residues in the CDR3. With 4 bases clipped from V and 0 bases from J, the junction kept 6 bases outside the gene matches. CDR3 region: CASSLGDSNSNQPQHF. CDR3 DNA sequence: TGTGCCAGCTCACTTGGGGACAGTAATAGCAATCAGCCCCAGCATTTT.

The chain employs TRBV3-1 and TRBJ2-3; D is tentatively TRBD1 or TRBD2 (5 bases each). The CDR3 is 16 residues long. V was shortened by 4 bases and J by 2 bases, with 16 bases between the two germline ends. The germline V gene has CDR1 LGHDT and CDR2 YNNKEL (reference sequence). The CDR3 bases are TGTGCCAGCAGCCGTGGCCGGGGACCTACCACAGATACGCAGTATTTT. This translates into CASSRGRGPTTDTQYF.

The chain combines TRBV5-1 with TRBJ1-1, with 8 bases identical to TRBD1. In germline, CDR1 is SGHRS, CDR2 YFSETQ. CDR3 length: 16 amino acids. Trimming took 0 bases from V and 5 from J; bases not matched to a gene: 9. The CDR3, as DNA: TGCGCCAGCAGCTTGGGTCGGACAGGGTGGGCGACTGAAGCTTTCTTT. Its protein is CASSLGRTGWATEAFF.

This chain links TRBV12-3 or TRBV12-4 with TRBJ2-5; 8 nucleotides align to TRBD1. This CDR3 contains 13 residues. With 6 bases clipped from V and 5 bases from J, the junction kept 5 bases outside the gene matches. The CDR3 bases are TGTGCCAGCAGGACAGGGGCCCGGGAGACCCAGTACTTC. It specifies CASRTGARETQYF.

The V call is TRBV30, the J call TRBJ2-5, with D possibly TRBD1 on 6 matching bases. Germline values: CDR1 GTSNPN, CDR2 SVGIG (reference sequence). CDR3 length equals 11 residues. Trimming removed 3 bases at V and 7 bases at J, with 9 bases between. This chain's CDR3 is CAWSQGTTQYF. CDR3 coding DNA: TGTGCCTGGAGCCAGGGGACGACCCAGTACTTC.

Comment on this clonotype: The junction differs from germline at one of its ends, possibly a read error. V gene TRBV12-3 or TRBV12-4 combines with J gene TRBJ1-4; TRBD1 is a possible D gene (5 bases). This CDR3 is 12 amino acids long. CDR3: CAIRDANEKLFF. CDR3 nucleotides: TGTGCCATACGGGACGCTAACGAAAAACTGTTTTTT.

The J gene is TRBJ1-1, the V gene TRBV3-1; tentative D call: TRBD1 (6 bases). This CDR3 spans 14 amino acids. Germline CDR1 and CDR2: LGHDT and YNNKEL (reference sequence). The V end was cut by 4 bases, the J end by 4 bases, with 13 bases between. CDR3 loop: CASSLTGYATEAFF. CDR3 DNA sequence: TGTGCCAGCAGCCTAACAGGGTACGCCACTGAAGCTTTCTTT.

This clonotype was observed a handful of times. The chain employs TRBV12-3 or TRBV12-4 and TRBJ1-2; 7 bases line up with TRBD1. This CDR3 region has 14 residues. The V segment lost 0 bases and the J segment 4 bases; nucleotides outside the gene matches: 2. CDR3 coding DNA: TGTGCCAGCAGTTTAGCAGGGGGCGCCTATGGCTACACCTTC. Translating it yields CASSLAGGAYGYTF.

The chain links TRBV12-3 or TRBV12-4 to TRBJ2-1; 10 bases fit TRBD2. V lost 8 bases to trimming and J lost 6 bases; unmatched junction nucleotides: 7. The CDR3 is 14 amino acids. DNA for the CDR3: TGTGCCAGCGGGGTTAGCGGGAGGCCCAATGAGCAGTTCTTC. It translates to CASGVSGRPNEQFF.

The table lists this clonotype with a few counts. The rearrangement joins TRBV5-1 to TRBJ2-7, with 9 nucleotides matching TRBD2. Germline assignment: CDR1 SGHRS and CDR2 YFSETQ. Trimming removed 6 bases from V and 1 base from J; junction bases left unmatched: 5. The CDR3 covers 14 residues. The DNA for the CDR3 is TGCGCCAGCACGCCCAGCGGGAGGTCCTACGAGCAGTACTTC. It encodes CASTPSGRSYEQYF.

This clonotype was seen only a few times. This chain's CDR3 is CASSEVLDTQYF. CDR3 in DNA: TGTGCCAGCAGTGAGGTGTTAGATACGCAGTATTTT. The rearrangement uses TRBV2 and TRBJ2-3; D is ambiguous. The germline CDR1 and CDR2 sequences are SNHLY and FYNNEI. With 3 bases removed from V and 5 bases from J, the gap between germline ends came to 6 bases. The CDR3 extends over 12 amino acids. The variable domain in full, completed from reference TRBV2 and TRBJ2-3, reads EPEVTQTPSHQVTQMGQEVILRCVPISNHLYFYWYRQILGQKVEFLVSFYNNEISEKSEIFDDQFSVERPDGSNFTLKIRSTKLEDSAMYFCASSEVLDTQYFGPGTRLTVL.